This T cell receptor beta chain was sequenced during a study of T cell changes during pregnancy in multiple sclerosis. Trimming pared 3 bases from V and 0 bases from J, leaving 13 bases between. The germline V gene encodes CDR1 SGHDT and CDR2 YYEEEE. CDR3 length: 16 amino acids. The sample holds one count of this clone. Libraries were prepared by immunoSEQ multiplex PCR; TCRdb keeps only in-frame clonotypes and omits some of them. The sample lists some 60,000 clones, about nine tenths seen once, with approximately 0.8% in the top ten. The TCR comes from a female donor with multiple sclerosis, enrolled in a pregnancy study. The sequencing here drew on CD4+ T cells from peripheral blood mononuclear cells, taken in the first trimester of pregnancy. The chain is built from TRBV5-6 and TRBJ1-3; D gene unclear. CDR3 nucleotide sequence: TGTGCCAGCAGCTGGGGAGTTATACCCTCTGGAAACACCATATATTTT. This codes for CASSWGVIPSGNTIYF.